Presented here are 9 T cell receptor beta chains from one specimen sequenced in a study of OX40 agonist ivuxolimab in advanced cancers. Using immunoSEQ multiplex PCR, the repertoire was profiled, and TCRdb retains in-frame clones only, with some absent. This table holds some 95,000 clones, about 85% found once. The sequenced sample was CD4+ or CD8+ T cells sorted from blood, obtained in a trial of the OX40 agonist ivuxolimab. The receptors come from an adult with an advanced solid tumor such as melanoma, head and neck, liver or kidney cancer.

The rearrangement joins TRBV28 to TRBJ1-6, with TRBD1 identical over 7 bases. This CDR3 has 16 residues. CDR1 and CDR2 from the germline V gene are MDHEN and SYDVKM. Unmatched junction bases numbered 4, after V lost 5 bases and J lost 0 bases. The CDR3 DNA sequence: TGTGCCAGCAGTAATACAGGGGACTCCTATAATTCACCCCTCCACTTT. It translates to CASSNTGDSYNSPLHF.

The chain couples TRBV27 to TRBJ2-5; D is perhaps TRBD2 (7 bases). Trimming removed 1 base from V and 5 bases from J, with 14 bases in between. The germline CDR1 and CDR2 sequences are MNHEY and SMNVEV (reference sequence). The CDR3 sequence is 15 residues long. The CDR3 is CASSLYRGAMETQYF. CDR3 nucleotide sequence: TGTGCCAGCAGTTTATATCGGGGGGCGATGGAGACCCAGTACTTC.

The chain joins TRBV30 to TRBJ1-2; weak D call: TRBD1 (5 bases). V dropped 1 base and J dropped 6 bases, with 9 bases sitting between them. This CDR3 spans 12 amino acids. Germline loops: CDR1 GTSNPN, CDR2 SVGIG (reference sequence). In DNA, the CDR3 is TGTGCCTGGAGTGCAGGGAGTGATGGCTACACCTTC. Translating gives CAWSAGSDGYTF.

Written as DNA, the CDR3 is TGCGCCAGCAGCGGGACAGGGCCCTACAATGAGCAGTTCTTC. Encoded protein: CASSGTGPYNEQFF. The V gene is TRBV5-1, the J gene TRBJ2-1; the match to TRBD1 covers 9 bases. This CDR3 has 14 amino acids. Trimming cost V 4 bases and J 2 bases; bases outside gene matches: 1. Germline V CDR1 and CDR2: SGHRS, YFSETQ.

As DNA, the CDR3 is TGCAGTGCTAGAGATAAGACAGAAGCTTTCTTT. Translated, it gives CSARDKTEAFF. J is TRBJ1-1 and V is TRBV20-1; D is undetermined. V was cut by 0 bases and J by 8 bases, with 7 bases left in between. This CDR3 region has 11 residues. The germline V gene has CDR1 DFQATT and CDR2 SNEGSKA (reference sequence).

This clone was detected only a few times. The chain couples TRBV6-9 to TRBJ1-2; D remains ambiguous. Trimming shortened V by 8 bases and J by 2 bases, and 12 bases separated the two germline ends. Germline CDR1 reads MNHGY; CDR2 reads SVAAGI. The CDR3 sequence is 13 residues long. The CDR3 region is CASATWRNYGYTF. CDR3 DNA: TGTGCCAGCGCCACCTGGAGGAACTATGGCTACACCTTC.

The V call is TRBV13, the J call TRBJ2-2; unclear D gene. The V and J ends lost 1 base and 6 bases respectively, with 3 bases between them. Germline loops: CDR1 PRHDT, CDR2 FYEKMQ (reference sequence). CDR3 length equals 12 residues. Here the CDR3 DNA reads TGTGCCAGCAGCTTAGAAGCCGGGGAGCTGTTTTTT. Translation: CASSLEAGELFF.

V and J are TRBV27 and TRBJ1-6; maybe TRBD1 (5 bases). Germline loops: CDR1 MNHEY, CDR2 SMNVEV (reference sequence). V shed 4 bases and J shed 5 bases, with 12 bases lying between them. CDR3 length: 15 residues. CDR3 protein: CASSWGRADNSPLHF. The CDR3 nucleotides read TGTGCCAGCAGTTGGGGCAGGGCGGATAATTCACCCCTCCACTTT.

This rearrangement joins TRBV9 to TRBJ1-5; perhaps TRBD1 as D (6 bases). Germline CDR1 SGDLS, CDR2 YYNGEE. The ends were cut back, 5 bases at V and 7 bases at J, with 13 bases in the middle. This CDR3 contains 13 residues. The CDR3 DNA is TGTGCCAGCAGACGGGGGGCGGGGCAGCCCCAGCATTTT. Translation gives CASRRGAGQPQHF.